The rows below give T cell receptor beta chains drawn from one sample of a study of blood T cell repertoires in COVID-19. Sequencing was performed with immunoSEQ multiplex PCR; in TCRdb, only in-frame clones are kept and a portion is missing. This table holds approximately 160,000 clones, 65% to 80% found once. Sequenced sample: peripheral blood. The source of these receptors is a man between 60 and 75 years old with acute or convalescent COVID-19. The CDR3 runs from the conserved cysteine through the conserved F or W. The D gene is left open where the match is weak. Only some rows state a clone size, as once, few, many or a class for expanded clones.

>TRBJ2-6|few|NA|TRBV18
TGTGCCAGCTCACCATCGGGGGCCAACGTCCTGACTTTC
CASSPSGANVLTF
>TRBJ2-1|NA|TRBD2|TRBV11-1
TGTGCCAGCAGCTTAGAGGGGACTAGCTCCTACAATGAGCAGTTCTTC
CASSLEGTSSYNEQFF
>TRBJ2-2|NA|TRBD2|TRBV4-2
TGTGCCAGCAGTAAGCCCGCACAGGTTCCCAAGCGGGGCACCGGGGAGCTGTTTTTT
CASSKPAQVPKRGTGELFF
>TRBJ1-2|NA|NA|TRBV24-1
TGTGCCACCAGTGACGGGTTCAGGGACTATGGCTACACCTTC
CATSDGFRDYGYTF
>TRBJ1-4|NA|TRBD1|TRBV5-1
TGCGCCAGCAGCGGAGCACAGGGGAAGGGTCGTGAAAAACTGTTTTTT
CASSGAQGKGREKLFF
>TRBJ2-4|NA|NA|TRBV12-1
TGTGCCAGCAGCAAACGATGCGACAGGACACTAGCCAAAAACATTCAGTACTTC
CASSKRCDRTLAKNIQYF
>TRBJ1-1|NA|TRBD1|TRBV6-1
TGTGCCAGCAGTGGTGGTAAGACAGGGTTTAATACTGAAGCTTTCTTT
CASSGGKTGFNTEAFF
>TRBJ1-2|many|TRBD1|TRBV12-3/TRBV12-4
TGTGCCAGCAGTTCCGACAGGGTGCATGGCTACACCTTC
CASSSDRVHGYTF
>TRBJ2-3|NA|NA|TRBV7-2
TGTGCCAGCAGCCGTATTTTAGATACGCAGTATTTT
CASSRILDTQYF
>TRBJ2-7|once|NA|TRBV21-1
TGTGCCAGCAGCAATAGTACCGACTCGTACGAGCAGTACTTC
CASSNSTDSYEQYF
>TRBJ2-5|NA|TRBD2|TRBV25-1
TGTGCCAGCAGTGAAGGACTAGCGGGGTTCGAGACCCAGTACTTC
CASSEGLAGFETQYF
>TRBJ2-1|once|TRBD2|TRBV3-1/TRBV3-2
TGTGCCAGCAGCCAACGGGGGGGCGGGGACAATGAGCAGTTCTTC
CASSQRGGGDNEQFF
>TRBJ2-1|NA|NA|TRBV6-2/TRBV6-3
TGTGCCAGCAGTTGGAAGGGGACCTACAATGAGCAGTTCTTC
CASSWKGTYNEQFF
>TRBJ2-5|NA|TRBD2|TRBV6-5
TGTGCCAGCAGGACTAGCGGGGGGGAACAAGAGACCCAGTACTTC
CASRTSGGEQETQYF
>TRBJ1-2|medium-sized|NA|TRBV27
TGTGCCAGCAGTTTTTCGCGGACTGGTGGCTACACCTTC
CASSFSRTGGYTF
>TRBJ2-1|NA|NA|TRBV10-2
TGCGCCAGCAGTGCGGGGAGGTACAATGAGCAGTTCTTC
CASSAGRYNEQFF
>TRBJ2-5|once|NA|TRBV28
TGTGCCAGCAGTTCCACGGGTGGCGAGACCCAGTACTTC
CASSSTGGETQYF
>TRBJ1-2|NA|NA|TRBV14
TGTGCCAGCAGCCCTCCGACAGATACTACCTATGGCTACACCTTC
CASSPPTDTTYGYTF
>TRBJ2-3|NA|NA|TRBV5-1
TGCGCCAGCAGCTTGGCACCGGGGGTCCCTAGCACAGATACGCAGTATTTT
CASSLAPGVPSTDTQYF
>TRBJ1-1|NA|NA|TRBV5-4
TGTGCCAGCAGCTTGGTGGGGGGGGAGGAAGCTTTCTTT
CASSLVGGEEAFF
>TRBJ2-7|NA|NA|TRBV27
TGTGCCAGCAGTTTATCGCAGGTCTCCCACGAGCAGTACTTC
CASSLSQVSHEQYF
>TRBJ2-3|NA|NA|TRBV7-3
TGTGCCAGCAGCTCCACGGGGTGGGATACGCAGTATTTT
CASSSTGWDTQYF
>TRBJ2-7|NA|NA|TRBV10-3
TGTGCCATCAGTGAGACAGGTGAGATCTACGAGCAGTACTTC
CAISETGEIYEQYF
>TRBJ1-1|NA|NA|TRBV6-5
TGTGCCAGCAGTTTGGGGACTCCCAACACTGAAGCTTTCTTT
CASSLGTPNTEAFF
>TRBJ2-1|once|TRBD2|TRBV5-5
TGTGCCAGCAGCTTGGGACCCGACTTACTAGCGGCCTACAATGAGCAGTTCTTC
CASSLGPDLLAAYNEQFF
>TRBJ2-1|NA|NA|TRBV5-1
TGCGCCAGCAGCTTGGACGCGAATGAGCAGTTCTTC
CASSLDANEQFF
>TRBJ1-5|NA|NA|TRBV6-5
TGTGCCAGCAAGCTGGGGCAGGATCAGCCCCAGCATTTT
CASKLGQDQPQHF
>TRBJ1-2|NA|NA|TRBV7-2
TGTGCCAGCAGCCCCCCGGGGGGGGCGCGTGGCTACACCTTC
CASSPPGGARGYTF
>TRBJ2-3|NA|TRBD2|TRBV10-1
TGCGCCAGCGGGGACCGAGCAGCGGGGGGCCTGTATACGCAGTATTTT
CASGDRAAGGLYTQYF
>TRBJ1-4|NA|TRBD1|TRBV11-2
TGTGCCAGCAGCTCCGGGACAGGGCTTGAAAAACTGTTTTTT
CASSSGTGLEKLFF
>TRBJ1-2|NA|TRBD1|TRBV27
TGTGCCAGCAGTACGGGGAGAGGGACAGGGGGCTTTGGCTACACCTTC
CASSTGRGTGGFGYTF
>TRBJ2-1|NA|TRBD1|TRBV9
TGTGCCAGCAGCGGGGACAGCCGATTAGCCTACAATGAGCAGTTCTTC
CASSGDSRLAYNEQFF
>TRBJ1-3|NA|TRBD1|TRBV30
TGTGCCTGGGCGTACAGGGGAGGTGGAAACACCATATATTTT
CAWAYRGGGNTIYF
>TRBJ1-2|NA|TRBD1|TRBV12-3/TRBV12-4
TGTGCCAGCGGAGGACAGGAGGGAATCGGCTACACCTTC
CASGGQEGIGYTF
>TRBJ1-1|NA|NA|TRBV5-4
TGTGCCAGCAGCTTGGCAGGGGTTGGGACTGAAGCTTTCTTT
CASSLAGVGTEAFF
>TRBJ1-2|NA|NA|TRBV2
TGTGCCAGCAGTGTTCAGGGTAGCTATGGCTACACCTTC
CASSVQGSYGYTF
>TRBJ1-2|NA|TRBD1|TRBV28
TGTGCCAGCAGCCCATTAACAGGGGTGGATGGCTACACCTTC
CASSPLTGVDGYTF
>TRBJ1-2|few|NA|TRBV2
TGTGCCAGCACAGGGGATCGGGTTAACTATGGCTACACCTTC
CASTGDRVNYGYTF
>TRBJ1-1|NA|NA|TRBV3-1/TRBV3-2
TGTGCCAGCAGCCAAGAAGGAGGGTCTGTATCTTTCTTT
CASSQEGGSVSFF
>TRBJ2-2|NA|TRBD1|TRBV29-1
TGCAGCGTTGAAGATTTGCAGGGGGCAGGCGGGGAGCTGTTTTTT
CSVEDLQGAGGELFF
>TRBJ2-7|NA|NA|TRBV4-2
TGTGCCAGCAGCCAAGAGGGCCAGGGTAGCAGGGAGCAGTACTTC
CASSQEGQGSREQYF
>TRBJ2-7|NA|NA|TRBV6-6
TGTGCCAGCAGTCAGATGGCCGAGCAGTACTTC
CASSQMAEQYF
>TRBJ2-5|NA|TRBD1|TRBV6-2/TRBV6-3
TGTGCCAGCAGTTACTCTCGTAGGACAGGTAATCGAGGAGAGACCCAGTACTTC
CASSYSRRTGNRGETQYF
>TRBJ1-2|NA|NA|TRBV14
TGTGCCAGCAGCCAAGGTAACAGCTATGGCTACACCTTC
CASSQGNSYGYTF
>TRBJ1-4|NA|NA|TRBV29-1
TGCAGCGTTATATCAGGGGAGGAAAAACTGTTTTTT
CSVISGEEKLFF